This T cell receptor beta chain was profiled in a study of cytomegalovirus exposure and HLA in healthy donors. V dropped 7 bases and J dropped 4 bases, with 9 bases sitting between them. Germline CDR1 and CDR2: SGHVS and FQNEAQ. The CDR3 sequence is 12 residues long. Primers included in the PCR were 60 Vbeta and 13 Jbeta primers. Generated by immunoSEQ multiplex PCR, the TCRdb table keeps only in-frame clones and is missing some. The table includes fewer than 250,000 clones, 70% to 80% detected once. Specimen: PBMCs. This TCR derives from a male donor in good health and CMV-seronegative. The rearrangement uses TRBV7-8 and TRBJ2-3; D gene uncertain. The CDR3 DNA reads TGTGCCAGCACCCTGGGCCCAGATACGCAGTATTTT. This gives the protein CASTLGPDTQYF.